This TCR beta chain was profiled in a study of blood T cell repertoires in COVID-19. Study details: T cells, B-cell-depleted T cells, or PBMCs supplied cDNA or gDNA.

The count of this clone is one. Germline CDR1 and CDR2: SGDLS and YYNGEE. This CDR3 is built from 13 residues. The V end lost 3 bases, the J end lost 2 bases, and 6 bases lay between the germline ends. The repertoire was sequenced with immunoSEQ multiplex PCR; TCRdb's copy has only in-frame clones and lacks some. The repertoire has some 200,000 clones, around 80% of them found once; the top ten carry approximately 18%. This TCR derives from a woman older than 75 with active or convalescent COVID-19. The genes are TRBV9 and TRBJ1-3; D is unclear. The sample was peripheral blood. CDR3 sequence: CASSENTGNTIYF. The CDR3 DNA follows: TGTGCCAGCAGCGAAAATACTGGAAACACCATATATTTT.